The 22 T cell receptor beta chains reported below all come from one sample, sequenced in a study of T cell responses to AZD1222 COVID-19 vaccine. Repertoires were generated with immunoSEQ multiplex PCR, while TCRdb's copy carries only in-frame clones and drops some. The data contain over 100,000 clones, 91% of them seen just once; the ten biggest clones take up less than 8.5%. Here the sequenced sample was peripheral blood, taken on day 0 of AZD1222 vaccination. These receptor sequences come from an adult in good health.

The chain uses TRBV27 and TRBJ2-2, with D perhaps assigned TRBD1 or TRBD2 (6 bases each). Germline CDR1 is MNHEY and CDR2 is SMNVEV (reference sequence). The V and J ends lost 3 bases and 1 base respectively, with 12 bases between them. This CDR3 has 16 residues. The CDR3 sequence is CASSLWGAGNTGELFF. The CDR3 region has the DNA TGTGCCAGCAGTTTGTGGGGGGCAGGGAACACCGGGGAGCTGTTTTTT.

The chain links TRBV13 to TRBJ2-7, with D possibly matching TRBD2 (6 bases). Trimming shortened V by 5 bases and J by 1 base, and 18 bases separated the two germline ends. The CDR3 consists of 16 residues. Germline CDR1 PRHDT, CDR2 FYEKMQ (reference sequence). The CDR3 sequence: CASSPLGGVGSYEQYF. The CDR3 nucleotides are TGTGCCAGCAGCCCCTTGGGCGGGGTGGGGTCCTACGAGCAGTACTTC.

This sequence joins TRBV7-2 and TRBJ1-5; D not resolved. V lost 2 bases, J lost 7 bases, and 9 bases lay in between. Germline loops: CDR1 SGHTA, CDR2 FQGNSA. The CDR3 consists of 13 residues. CDR3 protein: CASSLNSAQPQHF. DNA for the CDR3: TGTGCCAGCAGCTTAAATAGTGCGCAGCCCCAGCATTTT.

This chain links TRBV18 with TRBJ1-1; 7 bases match TRBD1. J was trimmed by 5 bases and V by 1 base; bases with no gene match: 4. CDR1 KGHSH and CDR2 LQKENI come from the germline V gene. This CDR3 is 14 amino acids long. CDR3 in amino acids: CASSPLQGKTEAFF. The CDR3 DNA reads TGTGCCAGCTCACCACTACAGGGGAAAACTGAAGCTTTCTTT.

This clone is a singleton in its sample. The germline gene is not matched at one end of the junction; a read error may be the cause. The rearrangement joins TRBV7-6 to TRBJ2-3; either TRBD1 or TRBD2 may fit D (5 bases each). Germline-derived CDR1 and CDR2 are SGHVS and FNYEAQ. The CDR3 runs 15 residues. This chain's CDR3 is CASRLMGPSTDTQYF. The CDR3 DNA is TGTGCCAGCCGCTTGATGGGACCTAGCACAGATACGCAGTATTTT.

V gene TRBV7-9 combines with J gene TRBJ1-1; D gene ambiguous. Germline CDR1 and CDR2: SEHNR and FQNEAQ (reference sequence). V lost 4 bases, J lost 1 base, and 13 bases lay in between. This CDR3 comprises 15 residues. The CDR3 here is CASSYDRVRNTEAFF. The CDR3 coding sequence is TGTGCCAGCAGCTACGACCGGGTCCGGAACACTGAAGCTTTCTTT.

The J gene is TRBJ2-7, the V gene TRBV7-2, with 10 bases fitting TRBD2. The V gene end was trimmed by 1 base and the J gene end by 2 bases; junction bases not matched to a gene: 2. The CDR3 loop spans 15 amino acids. Germline CDR1 SGHTA, CDR2 FQGNSA. CDR3 protein: CASSLGGTSAYEQYF. CDR3 in DNA: TGTGCCAGCAGCTTAGGAGGGACTAGCGCCTACGAGCAGTACTTC.

The chain is built from TRBV4-2 and TRBJ2-5; TRBD2 matches 7 bases. The V gene's germline CDR1 is LGHNA and CDR2 YNFKEQ. This CDR3 has 16 amino acids. J gave up 5 bases and V 0 bases, and 9 bases lay outside the gene matches. As DNA, the CDR3 is TGTGCCAGCAGCCAAGAGGTAGCGGGCCCTCGGGAGACCCAGTACTTC. Its translation: CASSQEVAGPRETQYF.

This sequence joins TRBV5-4 and TRBJ1-1; D is uncertain. Trimming stripped 4 bases from V and 1 base from J, with 8 bases between. CDR3 length equals 13 residues. Per the germline V gene, CDR1 is SGHNT and CDR2 is YYREEE (reference sequence). The CDR3 sequence: CASSLTSNTEAFF. The CDR3 DNA reads TGTGCCAGCAGCCTAACCTCGAACACTGAAGCTTTCTTT.

The gene calls are TRBV9 and TRBJ1-5; no clear D gene. CDR1 and CDR2 from the germline V gene are SGDLS and YYNGEE. The germline V and J ends were trimmed by 0 bases and 6 bases, with 13 bases remaining between them. The CDR3 loop spans 15 amino acids. The CDR3, as DNA: TGTGCCAGCAGCGTAGAGGACGTCCCTAGTCAGCCCCAGCATTTT. This encodes CASSVEDVPSQPQHF.

CDR3 protein: CASTNGGTAYGYTF. The CDR3 DNA sequence: TGTGCCAGCACCAACGGCGGGACAGCCTATGGCTACACCTTC. The rearrangement uses TRBV6-6 and TRBJ1-2, with 7 bases that match TRBD1. V shed 7 bases, J shed 4 bases, and the junction held 9 bases outside the gene matches. This CDR3 is 14 amino acids long. CDR1 is MNHNY, CDR2 SVGAGI, per germline (reference sequence).

The CDR3 DNA reads as TGTGCCATCAGTGAGGGGCAGGGGAACACTGAAGCTTTCTTT. Protein sequence: CAISEGQGNTEAFF. The V and J genes are TRBV10-3 and TRBJ1-1, with D possibly TRBD1 on 5 matching bases. This CDR3 is 14 amino acids long. Germline-derived CDR1 and CDR2 are ENHRY and SYGVKD. Deletions cut 2 bases from V and 1 base from J, with 8 bases between.

The V call is TRBV24-1, the J call TRBJ1-5; D is undetermined. V shed 5 bases and J shed 11 bases, with 18 bases lying between them. The CDR3 has 14 amino acids. Germline CDR1 KGHDR, CDR2 SFDVKD. CDR3 nucleotide sequence: TGTGCCACCAGTGTTTGGGGTTTGGAATCAGCCCAGCATTTT. It specifies CATSVWGLESAQHF.

The chain couples TRBV5-8 to TRBJ1-1; D remains ambiguous. CDR3 size: 14 residues. Per germline, CDR1 SGHTS and CDR2 YDEGEE. V was cut by 4 bases and J by 0 bases, with 10 bases left in between. CDR3 nucleotides: TGTGCCAGCAGCATACCCACGGTGAACACTGAAGCTTTCTTT. Its protein product is CASSIPTVNTEAFF. Full variable domain (remainder filled in from reference TRBV5-8 and TRBJ1-1): EAGVTQSPTHLIKTRGQQATLRCSPISGHTSVYWYQQALGLGLQFLLWYDEGEERNRGNFPPRFSGRQFPNYSSELNVNALELEDSALYLCASSIPTVNTEAFFGQGTRLTVV.

V is TRBV5-1 and J is TRBJ1-2, with 8 bases identical to TRBD1. The CDR3 covers 16 residues. V shed 0 bases, J shed 6 bases, and the junction held 10 bases outside the gene matches. Germline CDR1 and CDR2: SGHRS and YFSETQ. This CDR3 reads CASSLGSTGEKDGYTF. DNA for the CDR3: TGCGCCAGCAGCTTGGGCTCGACAGGGGAGAAGGATGGCTACACCTTC.

This chain links TRBV29-1 with TRBJ1-2, with D perhaps TRBD1 (6 bases). The germline V gene encodes CDR1 SQVTM and CDR2 ANQGSEA. The CDR3 totals 13 residues. The V gene lost 3 bases and the J gene lost 3 bases, with 11 bases spanning the gap. The CDR3 loop is CSVEGGRDYGYTF. The CDR3 coding sequence is TGCAGCGTTGAGGGGGGCAGGGACTATGGCTACACCTTC.

This clone was seen only a few times. This rearrangement joins TRBV3-1 (or the pseudogene TRBV3-2) to TRBJ2-5, with D perhaps TRBD2 (7 bases). The CDR3 runs 15 residues. Between the trimmed V and J ends, which lost 4 bases and 7 bases, there was a span of 19 bases. Germline CDR1 is LGHDT and CDR2 is YNNKEL (reference sequence). CDR3 sequence (DNA): TGTGCCAGCAGCCTTAGGGGGGGACGTAGCGGGACCCAGTACTTC. Translation: CASSLRGGRSGTQYF.

V gene TRBV6-1 combines with J gene TRBJ1-5; 8 bases agree with TRBD1. CDR3 length: 18 amino acids. Germline V gene sequence: CDR1 MNHNS, CDR2 SASEGT. J gave up 1 base and V 4 bases, and 12 bases lay outside the gene matches. In nucleotides, the CDR3 is TGTGCCAGCAGTGGGCCCGGGGACAGGATGCTAAGCAATCAGCCCCAGCATTTT. Translated: CASSGPGDRMLSNQPQHF.

With respect to this clone: The sample has other DNA sequences that encode this CDR3 too. V gene TRBV7-9 combines with J gene TRBJ1-3; D not certain. Deletions cut 5 bases from V and 4 bases from J, with 12 bases between. The CDR3 covers 14 residues. Germline CDR1 reads SEHNR; CDR2 reads FQNEAQ (reference sequence). The CDR3 sequence is CASSLRGSGNTIYF. Here the CDR3 DNA reads TGTGCCAGCAGCCTTCGAGGGTCCGGAAACACCATATATTTT.

This clone was found once. The chain is built from TRBV4-1 and TRBJ1-2; D is uncertain. CDR1 and CDR2 from the germline V gene are MGHRA and YSYEKL. The CDR3 is 16 amino acids. The V end was cut by 2 bases, the J end by 0 bases, with 13 bases between. CDR3 sequence reads: CASSQPVRDSNYGYTF. The CDR3 DNA is TGCGCCAGCAGCCAACCGGTTCGGGATTCTAACTATGGCTACACCTTC.

The V call is TRBV9, the J call TRBJ1-1; D is perhaps TRBD1 (6 bases). Germline V gene lookup returns CDR1 SGDLS and CDR2 YYNGEE. The CDR3 is made up of 16 amino acids. The V end was cut by 0 bases, the J end by 4 bases, with 16 bases between. CDR3 DNA: TGTGCCAGCAGCGTAGATGGGTGGGGGCTGGGCACTGAAGCTTTCTTT. The encoded protein is CASSVDGWGLGTEAFF.

V gene TRBV2 combines with J gene TRBJ1-2, with 7 bases that match TRBD1. CDR3 length equals 14 residues. CDR1 and CDR2 from the germline V gene are SNHLY and FYNNEI. V lost 2 bases and J lost 10; bases outside the gene matches: 10. CDR3 residues: CASSEQQGLFHYTF. CDR3 sequence (DNA): TGTGCCAGCAGTGAACAACAGGGGCTTTTTCACTACACCTTC.